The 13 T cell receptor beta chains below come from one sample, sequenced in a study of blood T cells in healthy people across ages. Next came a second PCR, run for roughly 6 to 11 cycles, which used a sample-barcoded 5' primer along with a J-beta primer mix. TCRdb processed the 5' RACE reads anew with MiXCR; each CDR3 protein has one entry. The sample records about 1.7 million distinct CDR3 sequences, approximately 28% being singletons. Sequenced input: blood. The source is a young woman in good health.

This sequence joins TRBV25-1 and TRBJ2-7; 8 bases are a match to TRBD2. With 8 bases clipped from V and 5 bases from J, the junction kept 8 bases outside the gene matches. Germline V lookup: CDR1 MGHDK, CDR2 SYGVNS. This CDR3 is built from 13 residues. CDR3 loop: CASPIGTSDEQYF. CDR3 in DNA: TGTGCCAGCCCTATCGGGACTAGTGACGAGCAGTACTTC.

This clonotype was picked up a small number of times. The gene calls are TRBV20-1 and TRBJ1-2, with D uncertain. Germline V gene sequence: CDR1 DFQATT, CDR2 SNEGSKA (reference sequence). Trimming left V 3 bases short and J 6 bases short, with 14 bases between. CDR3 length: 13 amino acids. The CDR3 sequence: CSARQGHLDGYTF. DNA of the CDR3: TGCAGTGCTAGGCAAGGTCACCTCGATGGCTACACCTTC.

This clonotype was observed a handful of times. The DNA for the CDR3 is TGTGCCAGCAGTAAGGGACTATACGAGCAGTACTTC. Its translation: CASSKGLYEQYF. The chain recombines TRBV2 with TRBJ2-7; 7 bases map to TRBD2. CDR3 length: 12 amino acids. CDR1 is SNHLY, CDR2 FYNNEI, per germline. V shed 5 bases and J 4 bases; nucleotides not matched to a gene: 2.

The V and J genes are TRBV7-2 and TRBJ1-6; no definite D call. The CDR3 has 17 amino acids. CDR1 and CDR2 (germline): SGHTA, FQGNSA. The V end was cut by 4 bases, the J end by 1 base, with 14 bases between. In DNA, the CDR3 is TGTGCCAGCAGCTCCTCAGGCTCCCGTTCCTATAATTCACCCCTCCACTTT. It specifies CASSSSGSRSYNSPLHF.

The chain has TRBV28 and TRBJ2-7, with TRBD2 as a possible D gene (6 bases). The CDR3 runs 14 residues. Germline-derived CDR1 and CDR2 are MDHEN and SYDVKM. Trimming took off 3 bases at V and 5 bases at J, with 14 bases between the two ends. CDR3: CASSLGPRRDEQYF. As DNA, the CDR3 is TGTGCCAGCAGTTTGGGTCCCCGGAGGGACGAGCAGTACTTC.

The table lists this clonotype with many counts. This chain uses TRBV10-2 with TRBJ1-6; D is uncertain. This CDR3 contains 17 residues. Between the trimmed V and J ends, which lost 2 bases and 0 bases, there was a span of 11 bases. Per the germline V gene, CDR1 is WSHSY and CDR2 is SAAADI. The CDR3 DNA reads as TGCGCCAGCAGTGAGCCTATGGGGAGCTCCTATAATTCACCCCTCCACTTT. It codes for CASSEPMGSSYNSPLHF.

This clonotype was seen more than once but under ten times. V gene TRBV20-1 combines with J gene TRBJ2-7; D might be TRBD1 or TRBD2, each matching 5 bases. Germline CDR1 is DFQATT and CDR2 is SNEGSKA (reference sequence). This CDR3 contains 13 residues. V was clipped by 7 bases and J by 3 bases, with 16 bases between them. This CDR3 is CSVTGQYDYEQYF. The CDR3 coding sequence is TGCAGTGTGACGGGGCAGTACGACTACGAGCAGTACTTC.

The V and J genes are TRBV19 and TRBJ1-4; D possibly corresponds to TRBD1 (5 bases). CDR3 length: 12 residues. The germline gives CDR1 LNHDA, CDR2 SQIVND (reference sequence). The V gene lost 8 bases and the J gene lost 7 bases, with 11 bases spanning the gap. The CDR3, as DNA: TGTGCCAGTCGGGACGCAAGTGAAAAACTGTTTTTT. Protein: CASRDASEKLFF. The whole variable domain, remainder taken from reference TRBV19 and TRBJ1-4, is DGGITQSPKYLFRKEGQNVTLSCEQNLNHDAMYWYRQDPGQGLRLIYYSQIVNDFQKGDIAEGYSVSREKKESFPLTVTSAQKNPTAFYLCASRDASEKLFFGSGTQLSVL.

CDR3 loop: CASNTGAGGYTF. CDR3 bases: TGTGCCAGCAATACAGGGGCGGGAGGCTACACCTTC. This sequence joins TRBV6-5 and TRBJ1-2, with 7 bases identical to TRBD1. The J segment lost 8 bases and the V segment lost 7 bases, leaving 7 bases of the junction unmatched. This CDR3 contains 12 residues. Germline V gene data show CDR1 as MNHEY and CDR2 as SVGAGI.

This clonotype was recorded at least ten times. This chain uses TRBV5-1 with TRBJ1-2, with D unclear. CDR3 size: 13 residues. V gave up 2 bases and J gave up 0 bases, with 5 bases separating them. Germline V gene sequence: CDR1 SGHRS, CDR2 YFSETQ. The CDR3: CASSFKANYGYTF. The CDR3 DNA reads TGCGCCAGCAGCTTTAAGGCTAACTATGGCTACACCTTC.

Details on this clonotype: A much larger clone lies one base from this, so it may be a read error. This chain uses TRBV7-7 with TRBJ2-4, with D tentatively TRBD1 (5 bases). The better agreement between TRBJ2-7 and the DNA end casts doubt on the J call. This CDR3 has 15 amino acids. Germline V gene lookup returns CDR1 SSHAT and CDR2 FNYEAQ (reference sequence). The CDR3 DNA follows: TGTGCCAGCAGCTTAGTAGTCGGTGGCAGGGACGAGCAGTACTTC. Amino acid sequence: CASSLVVGGRDEQYF.

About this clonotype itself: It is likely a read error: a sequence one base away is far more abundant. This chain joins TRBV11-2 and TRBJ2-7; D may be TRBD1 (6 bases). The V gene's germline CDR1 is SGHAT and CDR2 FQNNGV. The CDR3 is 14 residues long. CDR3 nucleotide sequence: TGTGCCAGCAGCCCGGACAGCTCCTCCTACAAGCAGTACTTC. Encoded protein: CASSPDSSSYKQYF.

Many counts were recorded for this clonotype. Written as DNA, the CDR3 is TGTGCCAGCAGCAGCGCAGGGGCGTCGGGGTACGAGCAGTACTTC. Protein: CASSSAGASGYEQYF. The V call is TRBV5-4, the J call TRBJ2-7; a possible D gene is TRBD1 (6 bases). This CDR3 spans 15 amino acids. V gave up 4 bases and J gave up 4 bases, with 18 bases separating them. Germline-derived CDR1 and CDR2 are SGHNT and YYREEE (reference sequence).